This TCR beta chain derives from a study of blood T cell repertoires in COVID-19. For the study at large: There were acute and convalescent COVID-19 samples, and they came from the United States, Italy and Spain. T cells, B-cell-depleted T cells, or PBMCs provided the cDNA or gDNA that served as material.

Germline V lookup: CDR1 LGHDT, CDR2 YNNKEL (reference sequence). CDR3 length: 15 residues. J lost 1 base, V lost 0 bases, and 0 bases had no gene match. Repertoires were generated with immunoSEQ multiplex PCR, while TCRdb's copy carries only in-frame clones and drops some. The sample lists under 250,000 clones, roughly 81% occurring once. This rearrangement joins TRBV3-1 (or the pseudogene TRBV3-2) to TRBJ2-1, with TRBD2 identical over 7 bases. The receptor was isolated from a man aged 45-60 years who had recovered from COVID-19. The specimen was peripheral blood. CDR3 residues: CASSQDGRSYNEQFF. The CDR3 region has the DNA TGTGCCAGCAGCCAAGACGGGAGGTCCTACAATGAGCAGTTCTTC.